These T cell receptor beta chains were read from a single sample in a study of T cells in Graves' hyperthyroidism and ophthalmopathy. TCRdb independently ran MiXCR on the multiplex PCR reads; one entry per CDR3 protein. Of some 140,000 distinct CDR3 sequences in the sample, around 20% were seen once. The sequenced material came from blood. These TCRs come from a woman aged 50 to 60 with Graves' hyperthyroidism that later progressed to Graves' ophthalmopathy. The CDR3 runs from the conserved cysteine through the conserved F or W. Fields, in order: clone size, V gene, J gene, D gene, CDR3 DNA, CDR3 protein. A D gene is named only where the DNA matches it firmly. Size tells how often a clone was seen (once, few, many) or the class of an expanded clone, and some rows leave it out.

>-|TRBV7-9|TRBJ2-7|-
TGTGCCAGCAGCTTAGAAGGGCAGGCCGAGCAGTACTTC
CASSLEGQAEQYF
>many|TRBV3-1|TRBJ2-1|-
TGTGCCAGCAGCCCGTTCAGGGGCGGCGCGGGATCTAACAATGAGCAGTTCTTC
CASSPFRGGAGSNNEQFF
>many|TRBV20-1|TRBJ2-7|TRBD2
TGCAGTGCTAGCGGCCCGACTAGCGGGGATCGCTACGAGCAGTACTTC
CSASGPTSGDRYEQYF
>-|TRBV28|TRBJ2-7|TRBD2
TGTGCCAGCACCATTAGCGGGGTACGCTACGAGCAGTACTTC
CASTISGVRYEQYF
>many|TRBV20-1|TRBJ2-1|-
TGCAGTGCTAGTAAAGGGGCGGGATTTGGTGAGCAGTTCTTC
CSASKGAGFGEQFF
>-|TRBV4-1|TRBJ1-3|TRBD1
TGCGCCAGCAGCCGACAGGGACAGGGGACTGGAAACACCATATATTTT
CASSRQGQGTGNTIYF
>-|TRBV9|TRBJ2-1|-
TGTGCCAGCAGCGGTCTAGTAGTCAATGAGCAGTTCTTC
CASSGLVVNEQFF
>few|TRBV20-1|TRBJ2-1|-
TGCAGTGCTAGAGGACGGGAGCTCTACAATGAGCAGTTCTTC
CSARGRELYNEQFF
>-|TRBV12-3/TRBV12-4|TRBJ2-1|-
TGTGCCAGCAGTTTTGGGTGGGAGGACAATGAGCAGTTCTTC
CASSFGWEDNEQFF
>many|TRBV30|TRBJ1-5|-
TGTGCCTGGGGTACAGGGAATCGCAATCAGCCCCAGCATTTT
CAWGTGNRNQPQHF
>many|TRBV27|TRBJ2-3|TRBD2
TGTGCCAGCAGAGGACTAGCGGGAGGGCAAGATACGCAGTATTTT
CASRGLAGGQDTQYF
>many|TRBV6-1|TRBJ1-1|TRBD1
TGTGCCAGCAGTGTTGTAGGACAGGGGCGTGAAGCTTTCTTT
CASSVVGQGREAFF
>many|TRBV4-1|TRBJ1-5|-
TGCGCCAGCAGCCAAGGATCGGCAGTTTACAATCAGCCCCAGCATTTT
CASSQGSAVYNQPQHF
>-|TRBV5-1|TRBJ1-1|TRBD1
TGCGCCAGCAGCTTACAGGGGACGGATTGGAACACTGAAGCTTTCTTT
CASSLQGTDWNTEAFF
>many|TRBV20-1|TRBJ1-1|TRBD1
TGCAGTGCTCCTAGGACAGGGAGGATGAACACTGAAGCTTTCTTT
CSAPRTGRMNTEAFF
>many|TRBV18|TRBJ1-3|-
TGTGCCAGCTCACCGGATGGAAACACCATATATTTT
CASSPDGNTIYF
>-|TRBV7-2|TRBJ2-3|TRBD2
TGTGCCAGCAGCGCAGGGACTAGGAAGGTAGATACGCAGTATTTT
CASSAGTRKVDTQYF
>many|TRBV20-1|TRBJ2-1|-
TGCAGTGCTAGCCATAGCGTCCGAAGCTCCTACAATGAGCAGTTCTTC
CSASHSVRSSYNEQFF
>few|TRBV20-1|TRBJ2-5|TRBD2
TGCAGTGCTAGACCAAACCCGGGACTAGCGGGAGTAGAGACCCAGTACTTC
CSARPNPGLAGVETQYF
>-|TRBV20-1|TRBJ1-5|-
TGCAGTGCCAAGATCTGGGGGGGCGCGGGGAATCAGCCCCAGCATTTT
CSAKIWGGAGNQPQHF
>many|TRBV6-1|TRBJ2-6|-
TGTGCCAGCAGTCCCCCGAACTCTGGGGCCAACGTCCTGACTTTC
CASSPPNSGANVLTF
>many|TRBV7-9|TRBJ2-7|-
TGTGCCAGCAGCTACGCGGACGGCGTTGGGGAGCAGTACTTC
CASSYADGVGEQYF
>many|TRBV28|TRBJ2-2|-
TGTGCCAGCAGTGGACTAAATGGCCGGGAGCTGTTTTTT
CASSGLNGRELFF
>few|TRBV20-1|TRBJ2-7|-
TGCAGTGCTTCTGGGGACACGGGACCTGGGGAGCAGTACTTC
CSASGDTGPGEQYF
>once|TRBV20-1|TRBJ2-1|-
TGCAGTGCGCTTTGGGACCCGTACAATGAGCAGTTCTTC
CSALWDPYNEQFF
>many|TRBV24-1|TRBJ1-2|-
TGTGCCACCAGTGATGATTCGACAGGCCATGGCTACACCTTC
CATSDDSTGHGYTF
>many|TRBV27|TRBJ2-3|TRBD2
TGTGCCAGCAGTTTTAAGTGGCTCGGGACTAGCGGGAGTGGGGATACGCAGTATTTT
CASSFKWLGTSGSGDTQYF
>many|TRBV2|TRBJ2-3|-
TGTGCCAGCACCCGGACGGTCACAGATACGCAGTATTTT
CASTRTVTDTQYF
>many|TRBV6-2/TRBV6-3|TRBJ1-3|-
TGTGCCAGCAGTCCGACAGGAACTGGAAACACCATATATTTT
CASSPTGTGNTIYF
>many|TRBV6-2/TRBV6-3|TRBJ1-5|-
TGTGCCAGCAGTTATGGTCGTGTTCAGCCCCAGCATTTT
CASSYGRVQPQHF
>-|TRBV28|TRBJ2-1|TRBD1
TGTGCCAGCAGTCGGGACAGGGAGGCCTACAATGAGCAGTTCTTC
CASSRDREAYNEQFF
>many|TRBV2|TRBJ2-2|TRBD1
TGTGCCAGCCGACCTGACAGGGTTGGGACCGGGGAGCTGTTTTTT
CASRPDRVGTGELFF
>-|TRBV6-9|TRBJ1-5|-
TGTGCCAGCAGTGATTCGGCCGGCCTGGCCCAGCATTTT
CASSDSAGLAQHF
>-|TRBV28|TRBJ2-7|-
TGTGCATGGGCAGGGATTGTGGGGGAGCAGTACTTC
CAWAGIVGEQYF
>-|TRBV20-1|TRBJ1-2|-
TGCAGTGCTCGGATGGAGGCGGGCTATGGCTACACCTTC
CSARMEAGYGYTF
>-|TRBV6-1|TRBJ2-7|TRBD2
TGTGCCACCCAAACTAGCGGGAGGGTCAACGAGCAGTACTTC
CATQTSGRVNEQYF
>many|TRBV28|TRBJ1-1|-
TGTGCCACCGGCTGGACTGAAGCTTTCTTT
CATGWTEAFF
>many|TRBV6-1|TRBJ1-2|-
TGTGCCAGCAGTGACGGCACGACCAACTATGGCTACACCTTC
CASSDGTTNYGYTF
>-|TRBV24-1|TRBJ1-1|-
TGTGCCACCGCCCGCGGGGGCTCGAACACTGAAGCTTTCTTT
CATARGGSNTEAFF
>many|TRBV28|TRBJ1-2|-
TGTGCCACCAAAAACCCGGTCGGGGGACTACATGGCTACACCTTC
CATKNPVGGLHGYTF
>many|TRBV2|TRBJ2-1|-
TGTGCCAGCAGTACCTTGGGTATCAAGCAGTTCTTC
CASSTLGIKQFF
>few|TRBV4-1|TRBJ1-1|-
TGCGCCAGCAGCCAAGATTCGAGACTAGGTGAAGCTTTCTTT
CASSQDSRLGEAFF
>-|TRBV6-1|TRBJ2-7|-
TGTGCCAGCAGTGGGGACCTCTACGAGCAGTACTTC
CASSGDLYEQYF
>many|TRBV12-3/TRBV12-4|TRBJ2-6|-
TGTGCCAGCAGGTCATCCGGGCGCGTGTTTAACTCTGGGGCCAACGTCCTGACTTTC
CASRSSGRVFNSGANVLTF
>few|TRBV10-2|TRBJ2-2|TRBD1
TGCGCCAGCGCCGAACAGGGGGCTGTCGGGGAGCTGTTTTTT
CASAEQGAVGELFF
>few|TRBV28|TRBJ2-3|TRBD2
TGTGCCAGCAGTCGCCCGGGACTAGCGTCAGATACGCAGTATTTT
CASSRPGLASDTQYF
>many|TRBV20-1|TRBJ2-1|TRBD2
TGCAGTGCTACCGACGGGGGGGTCTATGAGCAGTTCTTC
CSATDGGVYEQFF
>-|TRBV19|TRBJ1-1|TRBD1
TGTGCCAGTAGTATACGGGGACAGGGGGTCGCTGAAGCTTTCTTT
CASSIRGQGVAEAFF
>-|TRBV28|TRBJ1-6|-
TGTGCCAGCAGTTTATGGGGAGGAAGAAACTCACCCCTCCACTTT
CASSLWGGRNSPLHF
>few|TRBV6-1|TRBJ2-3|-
TGTGCCAGCAGTGACTTGATGACGGCAGATACGCAGTATTTT
CASSDLMTADTQYF
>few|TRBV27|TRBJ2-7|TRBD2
TGTGCCAGCAGTCCACGGGGGAGCGGGACTTACGAGCAGTACTTC
CASSPRGSGTYEQYF
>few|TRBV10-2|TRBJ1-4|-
TGCGCCAGCAGTAATGGGGATGGTACGGCTAATGAAAAACTGTTTTTT
CASSNGDGTANEKLFF